The T cell receptor (beta chain) under discussion was sequenced for a study of tumor-infiltrating lymphocytes in primary liver carcinoma. Unsorted whole blood yielded blood RNA, and germline DNA was extracted as well. Infection with HBV was chronic in patients; they were treatment-naive. The CDR3 runs to 17 residues. The V and J ends lost 0 bases and 0 bases respectively, with 15 bases between them. Germline lookup yields CDR1 DFQATT and CDR2 SNEGSKA (reference sequence). Starting from approximately 470 ng of total RNA, TCR beta cDNA was produced with a primer in the constant region. Libraries for TCR beta were built through three nested multiplex PCR rounds, which together made up a slightly modified ARM-PCR procedure. TRBV1-TRBV30 forward primers paired with a C-beta reverse primer drove the first two PCR rounds, about 9 cycles each. From the multiplex PCR reads, TCRdb called clonotypes with MiXCR, one entry per CDR3 protein. The sample has about 210,000 distinct CDR3 sequences; 65% are singletons.

This TCR derives from a woman aged 55-75 years with primary liver carcinoma and hepatitis B virus infection. The chain combines TRBV20-1 with TRBJ2-1; the D gene is possibly TRBD1 (6 bases). What was sequenced was peripheral blood. The CDR3 sequence is CSARDQGHPSSYNEQFF. Written as DNA, the CDR3 is TGCAGTGCTAGAGACCAGGGACATCCGAGCTCCTACAATGAGCAGTTCTTC.